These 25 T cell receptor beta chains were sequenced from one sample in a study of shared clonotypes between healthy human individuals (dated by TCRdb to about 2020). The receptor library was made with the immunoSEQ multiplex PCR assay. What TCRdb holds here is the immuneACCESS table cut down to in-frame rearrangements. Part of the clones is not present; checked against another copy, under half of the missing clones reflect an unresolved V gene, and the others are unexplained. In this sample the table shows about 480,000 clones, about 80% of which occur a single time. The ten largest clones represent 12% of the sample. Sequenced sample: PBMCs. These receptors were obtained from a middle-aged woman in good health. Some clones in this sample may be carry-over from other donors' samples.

The CDR3 bases are TGTGCCAGCAGCCGCCGGGACTTAAATACGCAGTATTTT. As protein: CASSRRDLNTQYF. The chain has TRBV7-6 and TRBJ2-3, with TRBD2 as a possible D gene (6 bases). The CDR3 is 13 amino acids. V was cut by 5 bases and J by 7 bases, with 13 bases left in between. Germline CDR1 SGHVS, CDR2 FNYEAQ.

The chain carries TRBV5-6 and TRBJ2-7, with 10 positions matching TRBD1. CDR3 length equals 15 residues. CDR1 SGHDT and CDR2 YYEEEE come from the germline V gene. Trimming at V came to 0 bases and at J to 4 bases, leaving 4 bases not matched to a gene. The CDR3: CASSLGQGARYEQYF. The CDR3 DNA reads TGTGCCAGCAGCTTGGGACAGGGGGCGAGATACGAGCAGTACTTC.

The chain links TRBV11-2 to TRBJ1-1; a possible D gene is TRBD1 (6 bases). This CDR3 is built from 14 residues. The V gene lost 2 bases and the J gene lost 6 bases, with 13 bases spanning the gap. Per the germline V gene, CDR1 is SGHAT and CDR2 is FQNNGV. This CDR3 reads CASSLTGAMSEAFF. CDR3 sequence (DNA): TGTGCCAGCAGCTTAACGGGGGCGATGTCTGAAGCTTTCTTT.

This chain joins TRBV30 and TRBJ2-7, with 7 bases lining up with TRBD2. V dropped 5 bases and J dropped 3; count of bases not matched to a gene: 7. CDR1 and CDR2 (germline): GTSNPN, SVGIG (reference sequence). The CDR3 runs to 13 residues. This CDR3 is CAWLQRGNYEQYF. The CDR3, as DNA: TGTGCCTGGCTACAGCGGGGAAACTACGAGCAGTACTTC.

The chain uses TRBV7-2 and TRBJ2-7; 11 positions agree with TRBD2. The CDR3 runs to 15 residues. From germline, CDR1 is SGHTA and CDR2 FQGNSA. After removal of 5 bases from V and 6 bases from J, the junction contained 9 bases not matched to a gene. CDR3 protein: CASSAGLAGTSEQYF. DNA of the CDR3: TGTGCCAGCAGCGCTGGACTAGCGGGTACTTCCGAGCAGTACTTC. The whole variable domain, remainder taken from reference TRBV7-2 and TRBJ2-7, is GAGVSQSPSNKVTEKGKDVELRCDPISGHTALYWYRQSLGQGLEFLIYFQGNSAPDKSGLPSDRFSAERTGGSVSTLTIQRTQQEDSAVYLCASSAGLAGTSEQYFGPGTRLTVT.

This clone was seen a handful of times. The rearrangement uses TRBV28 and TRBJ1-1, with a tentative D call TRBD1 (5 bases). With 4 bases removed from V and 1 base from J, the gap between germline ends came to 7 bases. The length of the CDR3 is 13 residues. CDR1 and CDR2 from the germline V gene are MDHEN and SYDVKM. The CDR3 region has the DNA TGTGCCAGCAGTTGGGGACCGAACACTGAAGCTTTCTTT. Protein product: CASSWGPNTEAFF.

The CDR3 here is CASRPNTGELFF. The CDR3, as DNA: TGTGCCAGCCGGCCCAACACCGGGGAGCTGTTTTTT. The chain links TRBV6-5 to TRBJ2-2; D is unresolved. CDR3 length equals 12 residues. Germline values: CDR1 MNHEY, CDR2 SVGAGI. V lost 8 bases, J lost 2 bases, and 6 bases lay in between.

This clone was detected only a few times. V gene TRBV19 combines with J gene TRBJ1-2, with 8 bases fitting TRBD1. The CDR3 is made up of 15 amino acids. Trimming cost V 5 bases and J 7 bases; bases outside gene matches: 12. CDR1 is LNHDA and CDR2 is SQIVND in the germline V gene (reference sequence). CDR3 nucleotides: TGTGCCAGTAGTTTAGGACAGGGAGCGTTCCGTGGCTACACCTTC. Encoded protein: CASSLGQGAFRGYTF.

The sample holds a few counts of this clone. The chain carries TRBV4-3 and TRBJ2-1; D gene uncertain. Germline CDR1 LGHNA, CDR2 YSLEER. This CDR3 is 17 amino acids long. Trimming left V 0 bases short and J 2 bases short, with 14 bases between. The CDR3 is CASSQEPVEPTYNEQFF. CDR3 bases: TGCGCCAGCAGCCAAGAGCCGGTAGAACCAACCTACAATGAGCAGTTCTTC.

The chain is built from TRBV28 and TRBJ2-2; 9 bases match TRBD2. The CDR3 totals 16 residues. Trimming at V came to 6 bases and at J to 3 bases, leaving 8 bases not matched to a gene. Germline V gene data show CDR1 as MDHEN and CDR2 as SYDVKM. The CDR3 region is CASRSLREGDTGELFF. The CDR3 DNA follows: TGTGCCAGCAGATCCTTGCGGGAGGGCGACACCGGGGAGCTGTTTTTT.

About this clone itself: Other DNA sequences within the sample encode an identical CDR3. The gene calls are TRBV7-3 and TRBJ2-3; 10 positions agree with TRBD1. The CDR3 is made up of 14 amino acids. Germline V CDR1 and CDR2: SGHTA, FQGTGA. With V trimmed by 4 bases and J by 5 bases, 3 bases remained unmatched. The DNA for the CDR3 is TGTGCCAGCAGCTCGACAGGGGGCCAAGATACGCAGTATTTT. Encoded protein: CASSSTGGQDTQYF.

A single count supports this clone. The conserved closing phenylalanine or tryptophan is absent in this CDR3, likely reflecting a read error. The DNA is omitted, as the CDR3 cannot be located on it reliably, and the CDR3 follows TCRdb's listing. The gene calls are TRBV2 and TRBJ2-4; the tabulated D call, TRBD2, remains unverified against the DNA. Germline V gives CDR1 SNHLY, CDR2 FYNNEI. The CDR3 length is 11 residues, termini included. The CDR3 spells CASSVGASVFL.

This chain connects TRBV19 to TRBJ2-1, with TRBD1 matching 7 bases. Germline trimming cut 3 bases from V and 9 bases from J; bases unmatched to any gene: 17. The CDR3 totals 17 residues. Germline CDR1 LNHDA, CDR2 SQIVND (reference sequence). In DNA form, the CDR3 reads TGTGCCAGTAGTATGGTTGGTAGGACAGGATCATTGGGTGAGCAGTTCTTC. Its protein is CASSMVGRTGSLGEQFF.

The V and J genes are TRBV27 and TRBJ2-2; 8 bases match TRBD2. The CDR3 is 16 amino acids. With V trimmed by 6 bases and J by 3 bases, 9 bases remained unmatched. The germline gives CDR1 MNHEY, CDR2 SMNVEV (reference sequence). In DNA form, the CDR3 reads TGTGCCAGCAGCCTAGTAAGCGGGAGTTACACCGGGGAGCTGTTTTTT. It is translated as CASSLVSGSYTGELFF.

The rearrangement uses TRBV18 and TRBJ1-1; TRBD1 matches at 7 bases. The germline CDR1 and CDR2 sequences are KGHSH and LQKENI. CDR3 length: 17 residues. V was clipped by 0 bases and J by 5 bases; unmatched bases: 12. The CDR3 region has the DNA TGTGCCAGCTCACCACCGCTGGCAGGGGGATCTGGGACTGAAGCTTTCTTT. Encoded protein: CASSPPLAGGSGTEAFF.

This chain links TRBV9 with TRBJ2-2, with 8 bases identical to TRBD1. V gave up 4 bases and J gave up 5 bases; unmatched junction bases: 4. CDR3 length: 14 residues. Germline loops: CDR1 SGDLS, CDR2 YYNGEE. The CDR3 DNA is TGTGCCAGCAGCTACCGGACAGGGACCGGGGAGCTGTTTTTT. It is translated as CASSYRTGTGELFF.

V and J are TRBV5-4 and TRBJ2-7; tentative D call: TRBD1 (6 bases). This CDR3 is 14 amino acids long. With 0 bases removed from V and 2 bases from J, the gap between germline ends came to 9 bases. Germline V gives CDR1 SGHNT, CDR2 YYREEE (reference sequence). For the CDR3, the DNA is TGTGCCAGCAGCTTGGTTGGGACACCCTACGAGCAGTACTTC. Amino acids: CASSLVGTPYEQYF.

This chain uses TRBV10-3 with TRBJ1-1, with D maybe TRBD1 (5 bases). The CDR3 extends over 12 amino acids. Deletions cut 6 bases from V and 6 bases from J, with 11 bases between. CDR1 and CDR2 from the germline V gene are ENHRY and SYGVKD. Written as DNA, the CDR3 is TGTGCCATCAGGGGGGGAGGATCTGAAGCTTTCTTT. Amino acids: CAIRGGGSEAFF.

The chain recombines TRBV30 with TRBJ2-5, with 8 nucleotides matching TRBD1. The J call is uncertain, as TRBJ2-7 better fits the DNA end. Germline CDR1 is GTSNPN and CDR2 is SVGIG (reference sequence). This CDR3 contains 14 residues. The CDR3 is CAWNRQGIYYEQYF. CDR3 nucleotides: TGTGCCTGGAACCGACAGGGGATCTACTACGAGCAGTACTTC.

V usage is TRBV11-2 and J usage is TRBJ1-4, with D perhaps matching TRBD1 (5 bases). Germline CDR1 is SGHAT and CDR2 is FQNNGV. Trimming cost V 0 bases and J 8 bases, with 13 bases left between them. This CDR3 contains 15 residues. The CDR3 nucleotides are TGTGCCAGCAGCTTAGACCAGGGCGTAGGCGAAAAACTGTTTTTT. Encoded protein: CASSLDQGVGEKLFF.

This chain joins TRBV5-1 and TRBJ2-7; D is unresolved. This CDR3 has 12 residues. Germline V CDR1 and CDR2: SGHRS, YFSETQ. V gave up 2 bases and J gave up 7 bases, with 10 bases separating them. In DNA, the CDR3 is TGCGCCAGCAGCTTCTCAGGCAGGGAGCAGTACTTC. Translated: CASSFSGREQYF.

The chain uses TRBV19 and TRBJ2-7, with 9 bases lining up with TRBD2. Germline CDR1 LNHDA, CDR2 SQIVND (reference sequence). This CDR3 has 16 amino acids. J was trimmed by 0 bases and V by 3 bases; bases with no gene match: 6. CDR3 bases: TGTGCCAGTAGTATGAAAGCGGGAGGCCTCTCCTACGAGCAGTACTTC. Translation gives CASSMKAGGLSYEQYF.

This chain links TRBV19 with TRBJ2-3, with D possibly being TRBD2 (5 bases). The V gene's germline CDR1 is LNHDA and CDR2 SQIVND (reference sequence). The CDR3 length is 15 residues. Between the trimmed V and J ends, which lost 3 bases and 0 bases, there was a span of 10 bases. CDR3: CASSISVRSTDTQYF. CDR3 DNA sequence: TGTGCCAGTAGTATTAGCGTCAGGAGCACAGATACGCAGTATTTT.

The CDR3 DNA follows: TGCGCCAGCAGCCAAGTAGGACCCCATAAGGGCAATCAGCCCCAGCATTTT. Translation gives CASSQVGPHKGNQPQHF. V and J are TRBV4-1 and TRBJ1-5; D not certain. This CDR3 spans 17 amino acids. V lost 1 base and J lost 2, with 15 bases in between. Germline V gene data show CDR1 as MGHRA and CDR2 as YSYEKL.

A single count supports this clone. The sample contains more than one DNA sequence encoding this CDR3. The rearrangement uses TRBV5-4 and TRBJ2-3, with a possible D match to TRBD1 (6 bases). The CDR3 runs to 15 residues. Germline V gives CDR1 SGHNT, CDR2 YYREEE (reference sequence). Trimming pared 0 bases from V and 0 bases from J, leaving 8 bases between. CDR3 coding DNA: TGTGCCAGCAGCTTGGGGGGGACAAGCACAGATACGCAGTATTTT. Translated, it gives CASSLGGTSTDTQYF.